The rows below give T cell receptor beta chains drawn from one sample of a study of blood T cells in healthy people across ages. TCRdb called the 5' RACE reads again in MiXCR, with one record for every CDR3 protein. The sample yields 1.4 million or so distinct CDR3 sequences, about 42% seen once. The sample comprised blood. The receptors derive from a woman under 30 in good health. Each CDR3 is given with its conserved first and last residue. D genes are given only for firm matches. Clone size appears in some rows only: once, few, many, or a class for an expanded clone.

clone_size,d_call,v_call,j_call,cdr3_nt,cdr3_aa
.,.,TRBV29-1,TRBJ2-3,TGCAGCTTTGAGTTGGATACGCAGTATTTT,CSFELDTQYF
few,TRBD1,TRBV3-1,TRBJ2-3,TGTGCCAGCAAACAGGGGGCTGGCACAGATACGCAGTATTTT,CASKQGAGTDTQYF
few,.,TRBV29-1,TRBJ2-5,TGCAGCGTTGAAAACAGTCTTTATACAGGGGAGACCCAGTACTTC,CSVENSLYTGETQYF
once,.,TRBV13,TRBJ2-3,TGTGCCAGCAGCTTACGGTCCCCCACAGATACGCAGTATTTT,CASSLRSPTDTQYF
.,.,TRBV24-1,TRBJ1-4,TGTGCCACCCGGGGTCGGCAGCACGCTCGTAATGAAAAACTGTTTTTT,CATRGRQHARNEKLFF
.,.,TRBV7-2,TRBJ2-1,TGTGTCAGCAGCTTTTCAGGGTTTTACAATGAGCAGTTCTTC,CVSSFSGFYNEQFF
few,.,TRBV9,TRBJ2-1,TGTGCCAGCAGCGTAGGAGGGGGGGCCTCCTACAATGAGCAGTTCTTC,CASSVGGGASYNEQFF
.,.,TRBV29-1,TRBJ2-7,TGCAGCGTTGAAGTGGGGGACAACTACGAGCAGTACTTC,CSVEVGDNYEQYF
.,.,TRBV20-1,TRBJ2-2,TGCAGTGCTAGAGATAGGGCTGGGGAGCTGTTTTTT,CSARDRAGELFF
.,.,TRBV20-1,TRBJ2-7,TGCAGTGCTGGGATCAGTAACAGGGTTCCCTACGAGCAGTACTTC,CSAGISNRVPYEQYF
few,.,TRBV11-2,TRBJ2-1,TGTGCCAGCAGCCGACTTCTCAATGAGCAGTTCTTC,CASSRLLNEQFF
.,.,TRBV7-9,TRBJ1-1,TGTGCCAGCAGCTTTCGAGAAAGAGCACGTAGTGAAGCTTTCTTT,CASSFRERARSEAFF
few,TRBD1,TRBV4-1,TRBJ2-4,TGCGCCAGCAGCTTCCACGACAGGGGCACGGCCAAAAACATTCAGTACTTC,CASSFHDRGTAKNIQYF
.,TRBD1,TRBV14,TRBJ1-2,TGTGCCAGCAGCTCCACAGGGGGATCGGTCAATGGCTACACCTTC,CASSSTGGSVNGYTF
.,.,TRBV27,TRBJ2-7,TGTGCCAGCAGTTTTTTTGCCGGAAGCTACGAGCAGTACTTC,CASSFFAGSYEQYF
few,.,TRBV4-2,TRBJ2-5,TGTGCCAGCAGCCAAGAAACCCCCGGAGAGACCCAGTACTTC,CASSQETPGETQYF
few,.,TRBV6-1,TRBJ1-5,TGTGCCACCACGGGGGGCGCGGGCAATCAGCCCCAGCATTTT,CATTGGAGNQPQHF
few,.,TRBV4-1,TRBJ1-1,TGCGCCAGCAGCCAAGATGGGGGGTCACTAGAAGCTTTCTTT,CASSQDGGSLEAFF
.,.,TRBV20-1,TRBJ2-1,TGCAGTGCTAGATTAGCTTCGGGTTACAATGAGCAGTTCTTC,CSARLASGYNEQFF
many,.,TRBV7-9,TRBJ1-1,TGTGCCAGCAGCTTAGCGACCGGAACTGAAGCTTTCTTT,CASSLATGTEAFF
.,.,TRBV5-1,TRBJ2-2,TGCGCCAGCAGCTTGGCCTCAAGCAGCTACGCCACCGGGGAGCTGTTTTTT,CASSLASSSYATGELFF
.,TRBD2,TRBV20-1,TRBJ2-1,TGCAGTGCTAGAGAGGTCGTAGCGGGGGGTTACGAGCAGTTCTTC,CSAREVVAGGYEQFF
.,TRBD1,TRBV4-2,TRBJ2-5,TGTGCCAGCAGCCACAGTGGGACAGGGAAGGAGACCCAGTACTTC,CASSHSGTGKETQYF
.,.,TRBV12-3/TRBV12-4,TRBJ2-3,TGTGCCAGCAGACACCGGGCTGGCGCTAGCACAGATATGCAGTATTTT,CASRHRAGASTDMQYF
.,.,TRBV27,TRBJ1-2,TGTGCCAGCAGTGTGGCAGGGCCTAGCTATGGCTACACCTTC,CASSVAGPSYGYTF
.,TRBD2,TRBV2,TRBJ2-3,TGTGCCAGCAGGCCCGGGACTAGCGGGGGCACAGATACGCAGTATTTT,CASRPGTSGGTDTQYF
.,.,TRBV6-5,TRBJ2-1,TGTGCCAGCAGTTACGGGGCCGTTGGCAGTGAGCAGTTCTTC,CASSYGAVGSEQFF
once,.,TRBV21-1,TRBJ2-7,TGTGCCAGCAGCAAAGGTTACCTAGCGGGAGAGGGGGACTCCTACAATGAGCAGTACTTC,CASSKGYLAGEGDSYNEQYF
.,.,TRBV6-2/TRBV6-3,TRBJ2-7,TGTGCCAGCACTCTAAACATTGAGTACAATGAGCAGTACTTC,CASTLNIEYNEQYF
.,.,TRBV15,TRBJ1-6,TGTGCCACCAGCAGAGAGAGCTCCTATAATTCACCCCTCCACTTT,CATSRESSYNSPLHF
few,TRBD1,TRBV6-6,TRBJ1-5,TGTGCCAGCAGACGAACAGGGGGCCCCAATCAGCCCCAGCATTTT,CASRRTGGPNQPQHF
.,TRBD2,TRBV28,TRBJ2-1,TGTGCCAGCAGTTTAGTGGAGACTAGCGATGAGCAGTTCTTC,CASSLVETSDEQFF
few,TRBD2,TRBV7-2,TRBJ2-1,TGTGCCTTCCTGGGACTAGCGGGTCCCCTTAGCTCCTACAATGAGCAGTTCTTC,CAFLGLAGPLSSYNEQFF
.,TRBD1,TRBV29-1,TRBJ2-5,TGCAGCGTTGCTAGGGGGCGGGAGACCCAGTACTTC,CSVARGRETQYF
.,.,TRBV25-1,TRBJ2-7,TGTGCCAGCCGCTCCGACAGATACGAGCAGTACTTC,CASRSDRYEQYF
.,.,TRBV28,TRBJ2-5,TGTGCCAGCAGTACCGTACGGACACTCCGAGAGACCCAGTACTTC,CASSTVRTLRETQYF
.,.,TRBV7-8,TRBJ1-2,TGTGCCGGCAGCGAGACGGGCAGGCCTCGAAGGGACTATGGCTACACCTTC,CAGSETGRPRRDYGYTF
many,.,TRBV29-1,TRBJ2-7,TGCAGCGTTGCAAGGACACTGACCTACGAGCAGTACTTC,CSVARTLTYEQYF
.,TRBD2,TRBV7-9,TRBJ2-1,TGTGCCAGCAGCTTATTAGCGGGGGGTGTTGTGGATGAGCAGTTCTTC,CASSLLAGGVVDEQFF
.,.,TRBV9,TRBJ2-1,TGTGCCAGATGGGACACTAGGGGCTATGAGCAGTTCTTC,CARWDTRGYEQFF
.,.,TRBV12-3/TRBV12-4,TRBJ1-2,TGTGCCATCAGCACTACGGCTTATGGCTACACCTTC,CAISTTAYGYTF
.,.,TRBV6-2/TRBV6-3,TRBJ1-5,TGTGCCAGCAGTGGACAGAGCACTCAGCCCCAGCATTTT,CASSGQSTQPQHF
once,.,TRBV5-1,TRBJ2-1,TGCGCCAGCAGCTTGGGTGAGGGGATCAATGAGCAGTTCTTC,CASSLGEGINEQFF
.,.,TRBV28,TRBJ1-4,TGTGCCAGCATTTCAGGGGTTCAGGAAAAACTGTTTTTT,CASISGVQEKLFF
.,.,TRBV12-3/TRBV12-4,TRBJ1-2,TGTGCCAGCAGCCCCATGGTCGGGAGCAACTATGGCTACACCTTC,CASSPMVGSNYGYTF
few,TRBD1,TRBV10-3,TRBJ2-7,TGTGCCATCAGTGGGGGACAGGCTAACTCCTACGAGCAGTACTTC,CAISGGQANSYEQYF
.,.,TRBV2,TRBJ2-7,TGTGCCAGCAAGGGTCCCGTTGAGGCGGTTTTTCGTTACGAGCAGTACTTC,CASKGPVEAVFRYEQYF
.,.,TRBV6-1,TRBJ2-2,TGTGCCAGCAGAGACAGCCACCCCGGGGAGCTGTTTTTT,CASRDSHPGELFF
few,.,TRBV6-6,TRBJ2-6,TGTGCCAGCAGTTTGACAAACTCTGGGGCCAACGTCCTGACTTTC,CASSLTNSGANVLTF
once,TRBD1,TRBV4-3,TRBJ1-1,TGCGCCAGCAGCCAAGATCCGCAGGGGGAATGGGGAACTGAAGCTTTCTTT,CASSQDPQGEWGTEAFF
.,TRBD1,TRBV12-5,TRBJ1-2,TGTGCTAGTGGTTTGCAAACAGGGGGCGCGAGCTACTATGGCTACACCTTC,CASGLQTGGASYYGYTF
.,TRBD2,TRBV3-1,TRBJ2-3,TGTGCCAGCACCCCCACTAGCGGGAGCACAGATACGCAGTATTTT,CASTPTSGSTDTQYF
few,TRBD1,TRBV6-6,TRBJ2-3,TGTGCCAGCAGTTTCGACGACAGGGGCAATTCAGATACGCAGTATTTT,CASSFDDRGNSDTQYF
few,.,TRBV6-2/TRBV6-3,TRBJ2-3,TGTGCCAGCAGTCCACTATTCGGGGAACCTGGGGATACGCAGTATTTT,CASSPLFGEPGDTQYF
.,.,TRBV4-1,TRBJ2-2,TGCGCCAGCAGCCCCTATCCGACATCTGTAGGCGGGGAGCTGTTTTTT,CASSPYPTSVGGELFF
few,.,TRBV3-1,TRBJ1-6,TGTGCCAGCAGCCAAGGCAGGACACCCCTCCACTTT,CASSQGRTPLHF
.,TRBD2,TRBV6-5,TRBJ2-1,TGTGCCAGCAGTTACGAGCGGGGGTTCTACAATGAGCAGTTCTTC,CASSYERGFYNEQFF
few,TRBD1,TRBV6-2/TRBV6-3,TRBJ1-5,TGTGCCAGCAGCCCTAGGGACAGGGGGCGGCAGCCCCAGCATTTT,CASSPRDRGRQPQHF
.,TRBD1,TRBV12-3/TRBV12-4,TRBJ1-3,TGTGCCAGCATCAACAGGGGCTCTGGAAACACCATATATTTT,CASINRGSGNTIYF
.,.,TRBV9,TRBJ1-1,TGTGCCAGCAGCGTAGTCGGCAGCAAGAACACTGAAGCTTTCTTT,CASSVVGSKNTEAFF